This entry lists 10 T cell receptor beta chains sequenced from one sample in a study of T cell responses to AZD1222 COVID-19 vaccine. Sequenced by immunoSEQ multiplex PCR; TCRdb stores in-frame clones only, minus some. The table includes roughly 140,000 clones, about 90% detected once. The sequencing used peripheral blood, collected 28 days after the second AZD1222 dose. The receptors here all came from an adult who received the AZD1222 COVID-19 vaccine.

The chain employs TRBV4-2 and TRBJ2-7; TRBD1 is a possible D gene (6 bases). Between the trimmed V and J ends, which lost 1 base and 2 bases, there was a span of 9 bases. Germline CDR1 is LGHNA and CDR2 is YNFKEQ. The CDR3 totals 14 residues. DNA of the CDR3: TGTGCCAGCAGCCAAGCAGGGGAAGCCTACGAGCAGTACTTC. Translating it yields CASSQAGEAYEQYF.

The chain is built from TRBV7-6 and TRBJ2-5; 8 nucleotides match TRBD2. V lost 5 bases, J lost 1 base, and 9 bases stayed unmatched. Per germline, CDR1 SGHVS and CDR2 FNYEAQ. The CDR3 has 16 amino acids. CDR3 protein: CASSMLPLAAQETQYF. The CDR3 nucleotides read TGTGCCAGCAGCATGCTTCCACTAGCGGCCCAAGAGACCCAGTACTTC.

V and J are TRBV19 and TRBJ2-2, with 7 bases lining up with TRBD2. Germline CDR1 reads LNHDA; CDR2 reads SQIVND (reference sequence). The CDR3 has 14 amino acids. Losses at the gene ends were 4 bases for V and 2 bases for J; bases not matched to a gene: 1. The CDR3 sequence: CASSTSGNTGELFF. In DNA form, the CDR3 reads TGTGCCAGTAGTACTAGCGGAAACACCGGGGAGCTGTTTTTT.

CDR3 nucleotide sequence: TGCGCCAGCAGCCCCTCGGGGCAGACTAACTATGGCTACACCTTC. This codes for CASSPSGQTNYGYTF. The gene calls are TRBV5-1 and TRBJ1-2, with D tentatively TRBD1 (5 bases). Per germline, CDR1 SGHRS and CDR2 YFSETQ. Trimming took off 4 bases at V and 0 bases at J, with 13 bases between the two ends. The CDR3 is 15 amino acids.

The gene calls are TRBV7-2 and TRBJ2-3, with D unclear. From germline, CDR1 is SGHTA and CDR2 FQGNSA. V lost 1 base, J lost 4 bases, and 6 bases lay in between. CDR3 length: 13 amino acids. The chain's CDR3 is CASSLVNADTQYF. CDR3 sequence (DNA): TGTGCCAGCAGCTTAGTCAATGCAGATACGCAGTATTTT.

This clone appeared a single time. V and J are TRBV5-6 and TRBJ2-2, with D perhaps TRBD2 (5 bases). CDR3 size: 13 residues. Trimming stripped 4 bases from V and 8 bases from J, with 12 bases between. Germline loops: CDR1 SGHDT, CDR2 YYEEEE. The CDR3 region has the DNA TGTGCCAGCAGCCTGGACTTTCCTGGGGAGCTGTTTTTT. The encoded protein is CASSLDFPGELFF. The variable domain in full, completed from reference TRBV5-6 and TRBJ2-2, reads DAGVTQSPTHLIKTRGQQVTLRCSPKSGHDTVSWYQQALGQGPQFIFQYYEEEERQRGNFPDRFSGHQFPNYSSELNVNALLLGDSALYLCASSLDFPGELFFGEGSRLTVL.

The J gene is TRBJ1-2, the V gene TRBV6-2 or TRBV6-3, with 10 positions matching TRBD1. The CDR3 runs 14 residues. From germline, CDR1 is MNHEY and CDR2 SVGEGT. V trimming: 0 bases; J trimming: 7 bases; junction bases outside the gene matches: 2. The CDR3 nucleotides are TGTGCCAGCAGTTACTCGAGGACAGGGGGTGGCTACACCTTC. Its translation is CASSYSRTGGGYTF.

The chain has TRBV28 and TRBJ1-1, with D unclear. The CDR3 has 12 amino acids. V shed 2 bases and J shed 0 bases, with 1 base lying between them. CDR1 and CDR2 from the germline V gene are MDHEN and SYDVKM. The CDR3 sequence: CASSLMNTEAFF. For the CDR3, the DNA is TGTGCCAGCAGTTTAATGAACACTGAAGCTTTCTTT.

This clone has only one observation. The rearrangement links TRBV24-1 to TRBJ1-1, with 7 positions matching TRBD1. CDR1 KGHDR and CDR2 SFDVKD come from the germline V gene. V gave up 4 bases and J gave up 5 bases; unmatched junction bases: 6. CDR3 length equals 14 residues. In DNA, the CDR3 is TGTGCCACCAGTGACTCAGGGGGTGGGACTGAAGCTTTCTTT. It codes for CATSDSGGGTEAFF.

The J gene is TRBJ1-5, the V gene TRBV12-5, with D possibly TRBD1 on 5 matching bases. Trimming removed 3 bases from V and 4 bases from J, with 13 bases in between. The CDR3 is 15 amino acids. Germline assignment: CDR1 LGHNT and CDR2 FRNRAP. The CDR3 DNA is TGTGCTAGTGGTTTCCCCAGGGAGCTGAATCAGCCCCAGCATTTT. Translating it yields CASGFPRELNQPQHF.